This TCR beta chain is drawn from a study of T-cell memory formation after mild COVID-19. Study at large: TCR clusters showed largely donor specificity.

The CDR3 has 14 residues. Germline V gene sequence: CDR1 SEHNR, CDR2 FQNEAQ (reference sequence). Trimming stripped 3 bases from V and 2 bases from J, with 8 bases between. One entry per CDR3 protein, called by TCRdb with MiXCR from the 5' RACE reads. The profile covers some 450,000 distinct CDR3 sequences, with 18% appearing a single time and roughly 21% taken by the ten largest. Study observations and caveats: Day 15 to 85 contracting clones showed balanced CD4/CD8; later expanders leaned CD4+. A second wave of clones peaked on day 37, and their SARS-CoV-2 specificity went unconfirmed.

A note on this clonotype: Its antigen is unknown.

The chain has TRBV7-9 and TRBJ1-3, with no clear D. The sequenced sample was PBMCs or a T cell subset sorted from them (not recorded which). This clonotype was sampled from a man aged 18 to 30 who had mild COVID-19 (a few samples of this study predate the infection). Cell type and time point are not known. This CDR3 is CASSFGVPGNTIYF. The CDR3 DNA reads TGTGCCAGCAGCTTTGGAGTGCCTGGAAACACCATATATTTT.